These 3 T cell receptor beta chains were sequenced from one sample in a study of T cell responses to AZD1222 COVID-19 vaccine. Here immunoSEQ multiplex PCR was the method, and the copy in TCRdb shows in-frame clones only, minus some. The sample includes some 110,000 clones, around nine tenths of them seen just once. Sequenced material: peripheral blood, taken 28 days after the second dose of the MenACWY control vaccine. These receptors were collected from an adult who received the MenACWY meningococcal vaccine as a control.

A single count supports this clone. The rearrangement uses TRBV2 and TRBJ1-2; a possible D gene is TRBD1 (5 bases). The CDR3 length is 12 residues. Germline lookup yields CDR1 SNHLY and CDR2 FYNNEI. Trimming cost V 6 bases and J 9 bases, with 14 bases left between them. DNA of the CDR3: TGTGCCAGCAGCGACCGGGGGTGGAGCTACACCTTC. Its translation: CASSDRGWSYTF.

The genes are TRBV4-2 and TRBJ1-6, with TRBD1 matching 7 bases. The junction had 6 bases not matched to a gene; V was cut back by 0 bases and J by 7 bases. This CDR3 is 16 amino acids long. CDR1 LGHNA and CDR2 YNFKEQ come from the germline V gene. CDR3 protein: CASSQETGRLNSPLHF. CDR3 DNA: TGTGCCAGCAGCCAAGAGACAGGGAGGTTGAATTCACCCCTCCACTTT.

The J gene is TRBJ2-7, the V gene TRBV2; a possible D gene is TRBD1 (5 bases). The V gene's germline CDR1 is SNHLY and CDR2 FYNNEI. Trimming removed 1 base from V and 4 bases from J, with 14 bases in between. This CDR3 contains 15 residues. The CDR3 region is CASSEDSFRQYEQYF. The CDR3 nucleotides are TGTGCCAGCAGTGAAGATTCATTTCGACAGTACGAGCAGTACTTC.